One and the same sample provided the 19 T cell receptor beta chains below, sequenced in a study of blood T cells in healthy people across ages. Then a second PCR, running roughly 6 to 12 cycles, was carried out with a sample-barcoded 5' primer and a J-beta primer mix. One entry per CDR3 protein results from TCRdb running MiXCR on the 5' RACE reads. This sample has hundreds of thousands of distinct CDR3 sequences; around 21% occur once, and the top ten carry under 4%. The sample consisted of blood. The receptors stem from a man in his sixties or seventies in good health.

The chain employs TRBV5-1 and TRBJ1-1; D may be TRBD1 (5 bases). Per germline, CDR1 SGHRS and CDR2 YFSETQ. Between the trimmed V and J ends, which lost 6 bases and 1 base, there was a span of 13 bases. This CDR3 spans 14 amino acids. CDR3 sequence (DNA): TGCGCCAGCACTTCCGGGACGGCGAACACTGAAGCTTTCTTT. This gives the protein CASTSGTANTEAFF.

The gene calls are TRBV2 and TRBJ2-5, with D tentatively TRBD2 (5 bases). Germline V gives CDR1 SNHLY, CDR2 FYNNEI. The CDR3 is 12 amino acids. Trimming cost V 6 bases and J 11 bases, with 16 bases left between them. The CDR3 region is CASRDFPTGQYF. CDR3 nucleotides: TGTGCCAGCAGGGATTTTCCAACGGGGCAGTACTTC.

The rearrangement joins TRBV12-3 or TRBV12-4 to TRBJ2-4; 7 positions match TRBD2. The CDR3 contains 16 residues. V shed 4 bases and J 6 bases; nucleotides not matched to a gene: 12. As DNA, the CDR3 is TGTGCCAGCAGTTGGGACCTGGCGGGGAGGGGAAACATTCAGTACTTC. This encodes CASSWDLAGRGNIQYF.

The chain uses TRBV29-1 and TRBJ2-1; TRBD2 matches 7 bases. The CDR3 is 14 residues long. Germline lookup yields CDR1 SQVTM and CDR2 ANQGSEA. The trim removed 3 bases at V and 5 bases at J, leaving 7 bases unmatched. This CDR3 reads CSVDGQGGHNEQFF. As DNA, the CDR3 is TGCAGCGTTGATGGGCAGGGAGGGCACAATGAGCAGTTCTTC.

The chain carries TRBV6-2 or TRBV6-3 and TRBJ1-4, with TRBD1 matching over 8 bases. The CDR3 extends over 16 amino acids. Germline V CDR1 and CDR2: MNHEY, SVGEGT. J gave up 5 bases and V 0 bases, and 5 bases lay outside the gene matches. The CDR3 loop reads CASSYSRGRLNEKLFF. The CDR3 region has the DNA TGTGCCAGCAGTTACTCCAGGGGGCGTCTAAATGAAAAACTGTTTTTT.

This chain joins TRBV28 and TRBJ2-5, with 9 bases aligning to TRBD1. CDR3 size: 12 residues. The ends lost 6 bases at V and 7 bases at J; junction bases unmatched: 3. Germline CDR1 and CDR2: MDHEN and SYDVKM. CDR3 in amino acids: CASRGQGRTQYF. CDR3 bases: TGTGCCAGCAGAGGACAGGGGAGGACCCAGTACTTC.

This rearrangement joins TRBV27 to TRBJ1-5; maybe TRBD1 (6 bases). CDR1 is MNHEY and CDR2 is SMNVEV in the germline V gene (reference sequence). V was pared by 6 bases and J by 3 bases, with 12 bases between. CDR3 length: 14 amino acids. The CDR3 nucleotides read TGTGCCAGCAGCCGCGGACAGTTCAATCAGCCCCAGCATTTT. This encodes CASSRGQFNQPQHF.

This clonotype has more than one count but fewer than ten. J is TRBJ1-1 and V is TRBV30; D gene unclear. Germline V gene sequence: CDR1 GTSNPN, CDR2 SVGIG (reference sequence). V was trimmed by 3 bases and J by 0 bases, leaving 14 bases between them. The CDR3 extends over 15 amino acids. CDR3 in DNA: TGTGCCTGGAGCGGGCCGATTCCCATGAACACTGAAGCTTTCTTT. Translated: CAWSGPIPMNTEAFF.

The chain carries TRBV20-1 and TRBJ2-3; D call uncertain. Per germline, CDR1 DFQATT and CDR2 SNEGSKA (reference sequence). The CDR3 is made up of 10 amino acids. CDR3 protein: CSVDPDTQYF. CDR3 in DNA: TGCAGCGTGGACCCAGATACGCAGTATTTT.

This chain links TRBV29-1 with TRBJ2-3, with 10 bases matching TRBD1. The V gene end was trimmed by 7 bases and the J gene end by 3 bases; junction bases not matched to a gene: 4. The CDR3 runs to 13 residues. Germline lookup yields CDR1 SQVTM and CDR2 ANQGSEA. In DNA, the CDR3 is TGCAGCGAGAGGACAGGGGGAACAGATACGCAGTATTTT. Protein product: CSERTGGTDTQYF.

This chain joins TRBV28 and TRBJ2-7; maybe TRBD2 (6 bases). Trimming left V 3 bases short and J 6 bases short, with 12 bases between. CDR3 size: 13 residues. Germline values: CDR1 MDHEN, CDR2 SYDVKM. CDR3 loop: CASSLEGYGEQYF. The CDR3 bases are TGTGCCAGCAGTTTGGAGGGTTATGGCGAGCAGTACTTC.

The gene calls are TRBV2 and TRBJ1-5, with D possibly being TRBD1 (6 bases). This CDR3 region has 15 residues. Germline V gene lookup returns CDR1 SNHLY and CDR2 FYNNEI. Deletions cut 3 bases from V and 3 bases from J, with 12 bases between. The CDR3 here is CASSDWGLANQPQHF. The CDR3 nucleotides read TGTGCCAGCAGTGATTGGGGGCTTGCCAATCAGCCCCAGCATTTT.

The rearrangement joins TRBV20-1 to TRBJ2-2, with 12 bases lining up with TRBD2. This CDR3 contains 17 residues. With 0 bases clipped from V and 4 bases from J, the junction kept 6 bases outside the gene matches. CDR1 DFQATT and CDR2 SNEGSKA come from the germline V gene (reference sequence). The CDR3 here is CSARDAGLAGGTGELFF. In DNA form, the CDR3 reads TGCAGTGCTAGAGATGCGGGACTAGCGGGTGGCACCGGGGAGCTGTTTTTT.

Many counts were recorded for this clonotype. This chain links TRBV5-1 with TRBJ2-1; no clear D. The CDR3 length is 15 residues. Trimming cost V 0 bases and J 3 bases, with 10 bases left between them. CDR1 is SGHRS, CDR2 YFSETQ, per germline. CDR3 sequence reads: CASSLGGLLYNEQFF. The CDR3 DNA reads TGCGCCAGCAGCTTGGGCGGTCTCCTCTACAATGAGCAGTTCTTC.

The table lists this clonotype with a few counts. The chain couples TRBV9 to TRBJ2-3; D not certain. CDR3 length equals 13 residues. Germline V CDR1 and CDR2: SGDLS, YYNGEE. V lost 0 bases, J lost 3 bases, and 5 bases lay in between. The CDR3 DNA is TGTGCCAGCAGCGTAGGGGATACAGATACGCAGTATTTT. Residues: CASSVGDTDTQYF. Filled out from reference TRBV9 and TRBJ2-3, the complete variable domain reads DSGVTQTPKHLITATGQRVTLRCSPRSGDLSVYWYQQSLDQGLQFLIQYYNGEERAKGNILERFSAQQFPDLHSELNLSSLELGDSALYFCASSVGDTDTQYFGPGTRLTVL.

This clonotype was counted ten times or more. The rearrangement joins TRBV6-6 to TRBJ1-1, with D possibly being TRBD1 (6 bases). V was trimmed by 4 bases and J by 10 bases, leaving 13 bases between them. Germline-derived CDR1 and CDR2 are MNHNY and SVGAGI (reference sequence). The CDR3 runs to 12 residues. The DNA of the CDR3 is TGTGCCAGCAGTTCCCTCCTGGACAGAGCTTTCTTT. Protein sequence: CASSSLLDRAFF.

This rearrangement joins TRBV9 to TRBJ2-1, with 11 nucleotides matching TRBD2. The V gene end was trimmed by 3 bases and the J gene end by 2 bases; junction bases not matched to a gene: 4. Germline V CDR1 and CDR2: SGDLS, YYNGEE. This CDR3 has 16 amino acids. In DNA, the CDR3 is TGTGCCAGCAGCGAAACGGGACTAGCGGCCTACAATGAGCAGTTCTTC. Its translation is CASSETGLAAYNEQFF.

This clonotype has only a few counts. V is TRBV7-2 and J is TRBJ2-3, with TRBD2 matching 10 bases. V gave up 5 bases and J gave up 4 bases; unmatched junction bases: 9. Germline lookup yields CDR1 SGHTA and CDR2 FQGNSA. This CDR3 has 16 residues. This CDR3 is CASSPPGLASADTQYF. The CDR3 region has the DNA TGTGCCAGCAGCCCACCGGGACTAGCGAGTGCAGATACGCAGTATTTT.

This clonotype has more than one count but fewer than ten. This chain connects TRBV7-2 to TRBJ2-5, with 11 positions matching TRBD2. The J call is uncertain, as TRBJ2-1 better fits the DNA end. Germline V gene sequence: CDR1 SGHTA, CDR2 FQGNSA. The CDR3 runs 19 residues. Here the CDR3 DNA reads TGTGCCAGCAGCTACGTGCATAGGATAGCGGGAGGGAAATACAATGAGCAGTTCTTC. This gives the protein CASSYVHRIAGGKYNEQFF.